The 3 T cell receptor beta chains presented below share a single source sample, sequenced in a study of long-term antiretroviral therapy in people with HIV. A v3.0 immunoSEQ assay was performed at survey level. Measured with immunoSEQ multiplex PCR; TCRdb has only the in-frame clones, and not every one. This sample yields under 45,000 clones, of which roughly 80% are seen a single time; approximately 6.3% belongs to the top ten. Here the sequenced sample was unsorted PBMCs, taken 3.4 years after starting antiretroviral therapy. The receptor source for this set is a man aged 25 to 45 with HIV.

This chain joins TRBV25-1 and TRBJ2-3; 8 bases fit TRBD2. Trimming at V came to 8 bases and at J to 3 bases, leaving 7 bases not matched to a gene. This CDR3 has 14 residues. The V gene's germline CDR1 is MGHDK and CDR2 SYGVNS. The CDR3 nucleotides are TGTGCCAGCTCGGCGGGAGGAGGAACAGATACGCAGTATTTT. It specifies CASSAGGGTDTQYF.

The chain employs TRBV27 and TRBJ2-7; 12 bases align to TRBD2. Trimming removed 7 bases from V and 1 base from J; junction bases left unmatched: 2. The CDR3 has 14 residues. Germline V CDR1 and CDR2: MNHEY, SMNVEV (reference sequence). CDR3 residues: CASKLAGGSYEQYF. The CDR3 DNA reads as TGTGCCAGCAAACTAGCGGGAGGATCCTACGAGCAGTACTTC.

This clone occurred a few times. The chain employs TRBV29-1 and TRBJ2-7, with 9 bases lining up with TRBD1. J gave up 3 bases and V 4 bases, and 10 bases lay outside the gene matches. CDR1 is SQVTM, CDR2 ANQGSEA, per germline. The CDR3 runs 15 residues. The CDR3 region has the DNA TGCAGCGTTGTGTTCTTGGGACAGGGAAACTACGAGCAGTACTTC. It encodes CSVVFLGQGNYEQYF.